Shown below are 11 T cell receptor beta chains from a single sample sequenced in a study of T-cell memory formation after mild COVID-19. TCRdb re-called the 5' RACE reads with MiXCR, one entry per CDR3 protein. The sample has about 270,000 distinct CDR3 sequences, 15% to 19% seen once. Material: PBMCs or a T cell subset sorted from them (not recorded which). The receptor set was obtained from an adult woman who had mild COVID-19 (a few samples of this study predate the infection). Cell type and time point are not known.

V gene TRBV9 combines with J gene TRBJ2-7; D not certain. Germline assignment: CDR1 SGDLS and CDR2 YYNGEE. The CDR3 covers 14 residues. Deletions cut 3 bases from V and 1 base from J, with 11 bases between. The CDR3 region is CASSGDWPSYEQYF. Here the CDR3 DNA reads TGTGCCAGCAGCGGAGATTGGCCATCCTACGAGCAGTACTTC.

The V gene is TRBV4-2, the J gene TRBJ1-2; possible D gene TRBD1, 6 bases. Germline V lookup: CDR1 LGHNA, CDR2 YNFKEQ. V lost 0 bases to trimming and J lost 5 bases, with 16 bases between them. CDR3 length: 16 amino acids. CDR3 amino acids: CASSQDWGQSFYGYTF. The DNA of the CDR3 is TGTGCCAGCAGCCAAGATTGGGGACAAAGCTTTTATGGCTACACCTTC.

The rearrangement uses TRBV2 and TRBJ1-6; D ambiguous. Germline V gene lookup returns CDR1 SNHLY and CDR2 FYNNEI. CDR3 length: 9 amino acids. The germline V and J ends were trimmed by 8 bases and 13 bases, with 6 bases remaining between them. The CDR3 DNA sequence: TGTGCCAGCGGTGGCCCCCTCCACTTT. This codes for CASGGPLHF.

The sample holds a few counts of this clonotype. The rearrangement links TRBV5-5 to TRBJ2-1; D ambiguous. Trimming cost V 2 bases and J 8 bases, with 20 bases left between them. Germline loops: CDR1 SGHKS, CDR2 YYEKEE (reference sequence). This CDR3 comprises 16 residues. CDR3 amino acids: CASSFTGPDPRDEQFF. DNA for the CDR3: TGTGCCAGCAGCTTTACCGGGCCAGACCCTCGGGATGAGCAGTTCTTC.

This clonotype is a singleton in its sample. This chain links TRBV7-6 with TRBJ2-7; the match to TRBD2 covers 15 bases. The V segment lost 4 bases and the J segment 5 bases; nucleotides outside the gene matches: 3. The CDR3 covers 15 residues. Germline V gene lookup returns CDR1 SGHVS and CDR2 FNYEAQ. The CDR3 sequence: CASSWTSGRGNEQYF. CDR3 bases: TGTGCCAGCAGCTGGACTAGCGGGAGGGGAAACGAGCAGTACTTC.

The CDR3, as DNA: TGCAGTTCCGCGCCGGGACTAGCAGACTACAATGAGCAGTTCTTC. This translates into CSSAPGLADYNEQFF. This chain joins TRBV20-1 and TRBJ2-1, with 9 positions matching TRBD2. The CDR3 length is 15 residues. With V trimmed by 8 bases and J by 3 bases, 11 bases remained unmatched. Germline values: CDR1 DFQATT, CDR2 SNEGSKA (reference sequence).

This chain links TRBV24-1 with TRBJ2-2; D remains unclear. The CDR3 totals 12 residues. Germline V gene lookup returns CDR1 KGHDR and CDR2 SFDVKD. Trimming removed 7 bases from V and 7 bases from J, with 9 bases in between. The CDR3 nucleotides read TGTGCCACCAGGGCCCCTCACGGGGAGCTGTTTTTT. This translates into CATRAPHGELFF.

This sequence joins TRBV5-1 and TRBJ1-5; 10 bases match TRBD1. Germline values: CDR1 SGHRS, CDR2 YFSETQ. The CDR3 is 16 amino acids. V trimming: 4 bases; J trimming: 3 bases; junction bases outside the gene matches: 7. Here the CDR3 reads CASSPGQGTFNQPQHF. For the CDR3, the DNA is TGCGCCAGCAGCCCGGGACAGGGGACTTTCAATCAGCCCCAGCATTTT.

The chain couples TRBV5-6 to TRBJ2-7; tentatively, D is TRBD1 (6 bases). Trimming removed 4 bases from V and 3 bases from J, with 17 bases in between. Germline loops: CDR1 SGHDT, CDR2 YYEEEE. This CDR3 is 15 amino acids long. This chain's CDR3 is CASSPGDNIIYEQYF. In nucleotides, the CDR3 is TGTGCCAGCAGCCCAGGGGATAATATCATCTACGAGCAGTACTTC.

This chain joins TRBV5-1 and TRBJ1-4, with D perhaps TRBD1 (5 bases). Germline CDR1 is SGHRS and CDR2 is YFSETQ. The CDR3 totals 16 residues. Between the trimmed V and J ends, which lost 0 bases and 9 bases, there was a span of 18 bases. The chain's CDR3 is CASSLEVVGRAKKLFF. In DNA form, the CDR3 reads TGCGCCAGCAGCTTGGAAGTAGTTGGCAGGGCGAAAAAACTGTTTTTT.

This clonotype was counted a few times. V and J are TRBV2 and TRBJ2-4; 9 bases match TRBD1. Unmatched junction bases numbered 0, after V lost 8 bases and J lost 4 bases. This CDR3 spans 12 amino acids. Germline CDR1 and CDR2: SNHLY and FYNNEI. The CDR3 coding sequence is TGTGCCAGCGGGACAGGGAAAAACATTCAGTACTTC. It encodes CASGTGKNIQYF.